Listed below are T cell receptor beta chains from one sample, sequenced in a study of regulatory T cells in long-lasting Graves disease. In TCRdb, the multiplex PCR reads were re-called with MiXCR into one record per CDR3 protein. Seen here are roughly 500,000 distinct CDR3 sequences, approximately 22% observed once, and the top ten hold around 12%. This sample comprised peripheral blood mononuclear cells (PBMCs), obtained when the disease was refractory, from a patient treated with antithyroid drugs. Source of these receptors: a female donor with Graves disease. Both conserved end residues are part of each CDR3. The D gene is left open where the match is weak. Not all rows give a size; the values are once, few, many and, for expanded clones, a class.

CDR3aa: CASSSTGPYFEPQHF; CDR3nt: TGTGCCAGCAGTAGTACCGGGCCGTATTTTGAACCCCAGCATTTT; v_gene: TRBV6-1; j_gene: TRBJ1-5; abundance: .; d_gene: .
CDR3aa: CASSSMDGVRGGQYF; CDR3nt: TGTGCCAGCAGTTCCATGGACGGGGTCCGGGGTGGGCAGTACTTC; v_gene: TRBV6-5; j_gene: TRBJ2-7; abundance: .; d_gene: .
CDR3aa: CPSSPRGMNTEAFF; CDR3nt: TGTCCCAGCAGCCCCAGGGGCATGAACACTGAGGCTTTCTTT; v_gene: TRBV28; j_gene: TRBJ1-1; abundance: .; d_gene: .
CDR3aa: CASSLMRGQGYGYTF; CDR3nt: TGTGCCAGCAGCTTGATGCGGGGGCAGGGATATGGCTACACCTTC; v_gene: TRBV13; j_gene: TRBJ1-2; abundance: few; d_gene: .
CDR3aa: CASSLGRAELGYGYTF; CDR3nt: TGTGCCAGCAGTTTAGGCAGGGCAGAGTTGGGCTATGGCTACACCTTC; v_gene: TRBV28; j_gene: TRBJ1-2; abundance: many; d_gene: .
CDR3aa: CASRNQRSGYEQYF; CDR3nt: TGTGCCAGCAGAAACCAGCGGTCCGGCTACGAGCAGTACTTC; v_gene: TRBV6-1; j_gene: TRBJ2-7; abundance: few; d_gene: .
CDR3aa: CASSERGGVTEAFF; CDR3nt: TGTGCCAGCAGTGAGCGGGGGGGAGTCACTGAAGCTTTCTTT; v_gene: TRBV2; j_gene: TRBJ1-1; abundance: many; d_gene: .
CDR3aa: CASTGSVTTNEKLFF; CDR3nt: TGTGCCAGCACCGGCAGTGTGACGACTAATGAAAAACTGTTTTTT; v_gene: TRBV7-2; j_gene: TRBJ1-4; abundance: many; d_gene: .
CDR3aa: CSASPILAPETQYF; CDR3nt: TGCAGTGCTAGCCCAATCCTAGCGCCAGAGACCCAGTACTTC; v_gene: TRBV20-1; j_gene: TRBJ2-5; abundance: many; d_gene: .
CDR3aa: CASEREAPPYEQYF; CDR3nt: TGTGCCAGCGAGCGGGAGGCGCCTCCCTACGAGCAGTACTTC; v_gene: TRBV28; j_gene: TRBJ2-7; abundance: many; d_gene: TRBD2
CDR3aa: CASSSARAPYEQYF; CDR3nt: TGTGCCAGCAGTTCCGCCAGGGCCCCCTACGAGCAGTACTTC; v_gene: TRBV28; j_gene: TRBJ2-7; abundance: many; d_gene: .
CDR3aa: CSAPGASYNEQFF; CDR3nt: TGCAGTGCTCCTGGGGCCTCTTACAATGAGCAGTTCTTC; v_gene: TRBV20-1; j_gene: TRBJ2-1; abundance: .; d_gene: .
CDR3aa: CASSLGYNEQFF; CDR3nt: TGTGCCAGCAGCTTGGGGTACAATGAGCAGTTCTTC; v_gene: TRBV11-1; j_gene: TRBJ2-1; abundance: many; d_gene: .
CDR3aa: CSATSRSYEQYF; CDR3nt: TGCAGTGCGACTAGCAGGTCCTACGAGCAGTACTTC; v_gene: TRBV20-1; j_gene: TRBJ2-7; abundance: few; d_gene: TRBD2
CDR3aa: CSASGTSDAPYEQYF; CDR3nt: TGCAGTGCGTCCGGGACTAGCGACGCCCCCTACGAGCAGTACTTC; v_gene: TRBV20-1; j_gene: TRBJ2-7; abundance: many; d_gene: TRBD2
CDR3aa: CASSLDRTGGGAYEQYF; CDR3nt: TGTGCCAGCAGCTTGGATCGGACAGGGGGGGGTGCCTACGAGCAGTACTTC; v_gene: TRBV2; j_gene: TRBJ2-7; abundance: .; d_gene: TRBD1